The sequence of this T cell receptor beta chain was determined in a study of a mutant IDH1 vaccine in newly diagnosed glioma. Turning to the study itself: Patients were pretreated with radiotherapy, temozolomide, or both, mostly both. V12 took place at week 35, and V13 at week 47.

Time point of the sample: week 47, end of study. The investigators gave 300 ug of mutant IDH1 20-mer peptide in each vaccine dose, together with topical imiquimod. Vaccinations, eight in total, occurred in weeks 1, 3, 5, 7, 11, 15, 19, 23. Assay: immunoSEQ multiplex PCR; the TCRdb copy retains only in-frame clones and omits some. Here the sample spans 30,000 or so clones, about 80% being singletons. Of note for this clone: Its matching antigen is unknown.

The sample in question was PBMCs, obtained from a glioma patient whose treatment included an IDH1 peptide vaccine. The TCR comes from a man aged 25-40 years with glioma.

The CDR3 loop is CASSPIRRDSTSEQYF. In DNA form, the CDR3 reads TGTGCCAGCAGCCCGATCCGCCGGGACAGTACCTCCGAGCAGTACTTC. The chain is built from TRBV7-8 and TRBJ2-7; 7 bases agree with TRBD1. J gave up 6 bases and V 5 bases, and 16 bases lay outside the gene matches. CDR1 is SGHVS, CDR2 FQNEAQ, per germline. The length of the CDR3 is 16 residues.